This section outlines one T cell receptor (beta chain) sequence together with its context. Its cognate antigen is unknown. The data were obtained in a study of radiation and T cells in renal cell carcinoma. Study-wide findings and caveats: From baseline, blood top tumor clonotypes peaked at 2 weeks post-radiation.

Time point defined: blood 4 weeks post-SBRT, at nephrectomy. The treatment is: 15 Gy SBRT to primary tumor, nephrectomy 4 weeks later. The tumor was a clear cell renal cell carcinoma. The repertoire was sequenced with immunoSEQ multiplex PCR; TCRdb's copy has only in-frame clones and lacks some. The table has 75,000 to 95,000 clones, around four fifths seen once; the top ten hold roughly 10%. Germline loops: CDR1 LNHDA, CDR2 SQIVND (reference sequence). V was cut by 5 bases and J by 1 base, with 8 bases left in between. This CDR3 has 13 amino acids. The clonotype was recovered from a man aged 50 or older with renal cell carcinoma. The chain joins TRBV19 to TRBJ2-5; possibly TRBD1 for D (6 bases). The sample was blood, taken from a patient whose treatment included radiotherapy and nephrectomy. The CDR3 spells CASSEGVQETQYF. The DNA of the CDR3 is TGTGCCAGTAGTGAGGGGGTCCAAGAGACCCAGTACTTC. Together with reference TRBV19 and TRBJ2-5, the CDR3 gives the full variable domain: DGGITQSPKYLFRKEGQNVTLSCEQNLNHDAMYWYRQDPGQGLRLIYYSQIVNDFQKGDIAEGYSVSREKKESFPLTVTSAQKNPTAFYLCASSEGVQETQYFGPGTRLLVL.